The sequence of this TCR beta chain was determined in a study of blood T cell repertoires in COVID-19. As for the study in general: Material from acute and convalescent COVID-19 was sourced from the United States, Italy and Spain.

This clone was seen only a few times. The method was immunoSEQ multiplex PCR; TCRdb's version includes in-frame clones alone and lacks a portion of them. The sample records about 190,000 clones, over 75% being singletons. The CDR3 totals 15 residues. The germline V gene has CDR1 MDHEN and CDR2 SYDVKM. The V gene lost 1 base and the J gene lost 4 bases, with 11 bases spanning the gap. The TCR sequence derives from a woman aged 50 to 60 with acute or convalescent COVID-19. The chain links TRBV28 to TRBJ1-5; perhaps TRBD1 as D (6 bases). The source material was peripheral blood. CDR3 bases: TGTGCCAGCAGTTTATTTTGGGGGCCGAATCAGCCCCAGCATTTT. Its protein is CASSLFWGPNQPQHF.